The 31 T cell receptor beta chains below were found in one sample sequenced in a study of blood T cell repertoires in COVID-19. Assay: immunoSEQ multiplex PCR; the TCRdb copy retains only in-frame clones and omits some. The sample records a few hundred thousand clones, around 90% being singletons. The sequencing input was peripheral blood. The receptors originated from a human donor in a cohort sampled during active COVID-19.

The chain links TRBV5-1 to TRBJ2-1; 8 bases map to TRBD2. The CDR3 is 15 residues long. CDR1 is SGHRS and CDR2 is YFSETQ in the germline V gene. The junction had 7 bases not matched to a gene; V was cut back by 2 bases and J by 6 bases. CDR3 in amino acids: CASSLRTGRANEQFF. CDR3 DNA sequence: TGCGCCAGCAGCTTAAGAACCGGGAGGGCCAATGAGCAGTTCTTC.

The chain joins TRBV18 to TRBJ2-7; 10 positions match TRBD1. Germline CDR1 is KGHSH and CDR2 is LQKENI. The CDR3 spans 14 residues. Trimming took 6 bases from V and 5 from J; bases not matched to a gene: 7. The DNA of the CDR3 is TGTGCCAGCTCCCCCACCGGGACAGGGGACGAGCAGTACTTC. This sequence encodes CASSPTGTGDEQYF.

V gene TRBV6-1 combines with J gene TRBJ1-1; 7 positions agree with TRBD1. Germline V gene lookup returns CDR1 MNHNS and CDR2 SASEGT. This CDR3 spans 15 amino acids. Trimming cost V 0 bases and J 5 bases; bases outside gene matches: 6. The chain's CDR3 is CASSEAGGVETEAFF. Written as DNA, the CDR3 is TGTGCCAGCAGTGAAGCAGGGGGCGTGGAGACTGAAGCTTTCTTT.

CDR3 in amino acids: CASSPAGEIPEAFF. CDR3 DNA sequence: TGTGCCAGCTCACCGGCAGGGGAGATCCCTGAAGCTTTCTTT. This rearrangement joins TRBV18 to TRBJ1-1; tentatively, D is TRBD1 (6 bases). Between the trimmed V and J ends, which lost 3 bases and 6 bases, there was a span of 14 bases. The CDR3 loop spans 14 amino acids. Germline values: CDR1 KGHSH, CDR2 LQKENI.

The gene calls are TRBV11-1 and TRBJ1-6; 10 positions match TRBD1. There are 14 residues in the CDR3. The junction had 5 bases not matched to a gene; V was cut back by 8 bases and J by 7 bases. Germline V lookup: CDR1 SGHAT, CDR2 FQDESV (reference sequence). CDR3 in DNA: TGTGCCAGCCGAAGGACAGGGGGGAATTCACCCCTCCACTTT. Translation gives CASRRTGGNSPLHF. The whole variable domain, remainder taken from reference TRBV11-1 and TRBJ1-6, is EAEVAQSPRYKITEKSQAVAFWCDPISGHATLYWYRQILGQGPELLVQFQDESVVDDSQLPKDRFSAERLKGVDSTLKIQPAELGDSAMYLCASRRTGGNSPLHFGNGTRLTVT.

The chain uses TRBV6-5 and TRBJ2-1; D is unresolved. The CDR3 is made up of 13 amino acids. Looked up from germline, CDR1 is MNHEY and CDR2 is SVGAGI. The germline V and J ends were trimmed by 6 bases and 0 bases, with 6 bases remaining between them. The CDR3 DNA reads TGTGCCAGCAGCCGGTACTCCTACAATGAGCAGTTCTTC. It encodes CASSRYSYNEQFF.

The genes are TRBV7-8 and TRBJ1-2; 7 nucleotides agree with TRBD1. The CDR3 is 19 residues long. Looked up from germline, CDR1 is SGHVS and CDR2 is FQNEAQ. The V and J ends lost 3 bases and 2 bases, in that order; junction bases with no gene match: 18. CDR3 nucleotide sequence: TGTGCCAGCAGCTTCGGGATCTCTTGGGGACAGCTAGGGAACTATGGCTACACCTTC. It encodes CASSFGISWGQLGNYGYTF.

Regarding this clone: Other DNA variants within this sample encode the same CDR3. V gene TRBV5-1 combines with J gene TRBJ2-7, with 7 bases matching TRBD1. The trim removed 2 bases at V and 2 bases at J, leaving 1 base unmatched. The V gene's germline CDR1 is SGHRS and CDR2 YFSETQ. This CDR3 comprises 13 residues. The CDR3 nucleotides are TGCGCCAGCAGCTTCGGGACAGCCTACGAGCAGTACTTC. Amino acids: CASSFGTAYEQYF. The variable domain in full, with the rest retrieved from reference TRBV5-1 and TRBJ2-7, is KAGVTQTPRYLIKTRGQQVTLSCSPISGHRSVSWYQQTPGQGLQFLFEYFSETQRNKGNFPGRFSGRQFSNSRSEMNVSTLELGDSALYLCASSFGTAYEQYFGPGTRLTVT.

This rearrangement joins TRBV9 to TRBJ2-2; the D gene is possibly TRBD2 (6 bases). Looked up from germline, CDR1 is SGDLS and CDR2 is YYNGEE. The CDR3 has 17 residues. With 0 bases removed from V and 0 bases from J, the gap between germline ends came to 12 bases. The CDR3 spells CASSVVPGDPNTGELFF. CDR3 nucleotide sequence: TGTGCCAGCAGCGTAGTTCCGGGGGATCCGAACACCGGGGAGCTGTTTTTT.

V usage is TRBV19 and J usage is TRBJ1-1, with TRBD1 matching 9 bases. V lost 5 bases and J lost 3; bases outside the gene matches: 4. This CDR3 contains 14 residues. Per the germline V gene, CDR1 is LNHDA and CDR2 is SQIVND (reference sequence). CDR3 bases: TGTGCCAGTAGTGCCGACAGGGGGGACACTGAAGCTTTCTTT. Its protein is CASSADRGDTEAFF.

The chain links TRBV5-1 to TRBJ1-4; D possibly corresponds to TRBD1 (5 bases). CDR1 is SGHRS and CDR2 is YFSETQ in the germline V gene. Deletions cut 1 base from V and 3 bases from J, with 7 bases between. The CDR3 consists of 14 residues. The CDR3 loop is CASSLRQSNEKLFF. Here the CDR3 DNA reads TGCGCCAGCAGCTTGCGACAGTCTAATGAAAAACTGTTTTTT.

J is TRBJ2-1 and V is TRBV6-4, with 14 bases aligning to TRBD2. The CDR3 is 15 residues long. Germline CDR1 and CDR2: MRHNA and SNTAGT. J was trimmed by 11 bases and V by 3 bases; bases with no gene match: 6. CDR3 in DNA: TGTGCCAGCAGTGAGGGGACTAGCGGGAGTGATAAGCAGTTCTTC. The encoded protein is CASSEGTSGSDKQFF.

The rearrangement uses TRBV5-5 and TRBJ1-1; the D is unclear. Germline CDR1 is SGHKS and CDR2 is YYEKEE (reference sequence). The germline V and J ends were trimmed by 2 bases and 1 base, with 3 bases remaining between them. The CDR3 extends over 12 amino acids. The CDR3 region is CASSFQNTEAFF. CDR3 sequence (DNA): TGTGCCAGCAGCTTTCAGAACACTGAAGCTTTCTTT. Drawing the rest from reference TRBV5-5 and TRBJ1-1, the complete variable domain is DAGVTQSPTHLIKTRGQQVTLRCSPISGHKSVSWYQQVLGQGPQFIFQYYEKEERGRGNFPDRFSARQFPNYSSELNVNALLLGDSALYLCASSFQNTEAFFGQGTRLTVV.

The chain recombines TRBV30 with TRBJ2-4; a possible D gene is TRBD2 (6 bases). Trimming left V 0 bases short and J 7 bases short, with 13 bases between. Germline V gene lookup returns CDR1 GTSNPN and CDR2 SVGIG (reference sequence). CDR3 length: 14 residues. Here the CDR3 DNA reads TGTGCCTGGAGTGTTGGAGGGGATTACAACATTCAGTACTTC. Amino acids: CAWSVGGDYNIQYF.

This clone appeared a single time. The V and J genes are TRBV19 and TRBJ2-1; TRBD1 matches 7 bases. CDR3 size: 17 residues. Trimming removed 4 bases from V and 1 base from J; junction bases left unmatched: 10. Germline V CDR1 and CDR2: LNHDA, SQIVND (reference sequence). The CDR3 protein is CASSRDRGQGSYNEQFF. The CDR3 bases are TGTGCCAGTAGTAGGGATAGGGGGCAGGGGTCCTACAATGAGCAGTTCTTC.

The chain joins TRBV19 to TRBJ2-5, with D unclear. V lost 8 bases to trimming and J lost 3 bases, with 13 bases between them. This CDR3 comprises 13 residues. From germline, CDR1 is LNHDA and CDR2 SQIVND (reference sequence). For the CDR3, the DNA is TGTGCCAGTGCGCCCATCGTTGAAGAGACCCAGTACTTC. Amino acids: CASAPIVEETQYF. The full variable domain, its missing parts supplied by reference TRBV19 and TRBJ2-5, is DGGITQSPKYLFRKEGQNVTLSCEQNLNHDAMYWYRQDPGQGLRLIYYSQIVNDFQKGDIAEGYSVSREKKESFPLTVTSAQKNPTAFYLCASAPIVEETQYFGPGTRLLVL.

J is TRBJ2-5 and V is TRBV7-9, with D possibly being TRBD2 (5 bases). Germline V gene lookup returns CDR1 SEHNR and CDR2 FQNEAQ (reference sequence). The CDR3 is 16 residues long. V lost 5 bases, J lost 6 bases, and 22 bases lay in between. CDR3 residues: CASSPGEGPTRQTQYF. CDR3 coding DNA: TGTGCCAGCAGCCCCGGGGAAGGACCCACGAGGCAGACCCAGTACTTC.

The V and J genes are TRBV5-6 and TRBJ2-3; 13 nucleotides align to TRBD2. The CDR3 runs 17 residues. J lost 2 bases, V lost 4 bases, and 7 bases had no gene match. The germline CDR1 and CDR2 sequences are SGHDT and YYEEEE. For the CDR3, the DNA is TGTGCCAGCAGCCCTCAGGGACTAGCGGGGCTCACAGATACGCAGTATTTT. This codes for CASSPQGLAGLTDTQYF.

CDR3 region: CASSGTGVTEAFF. CDR3 nucleotides: TGTGCCAGCAGCGGGACAGGGGTAACTGAAGCTTTCTTT. This chain links TRBV3-1 (or the pseudogene TRBV3-2) with TRBJ1-1; 10 bases fit TRBD1. Germline V gene data show CDR1 as LGHDT and CDR2 as YNNKEL (reference sequence). The CDR3 is made up of 13 amino acids. The trim removed 5 bases at V and 5 bases at J, leaving 2 bases unmatched.

The chain combines TRBV7-3 with TRBJ1-1, with a weak D call TRBD1 (5 bases). Trimming left V 5 bases short and J 6 bases short, with 13 bases between. CDR1 and CDR2 (germline): SGHTA, FQGTGA. The CDR3 covers 13 residues. Written as DNA, the CDR3 is TGTGCCAGCAGCGGGCGACAGCTTTCTGAAGCTTTCTTT. It yields the protein CASSGRQLSEAFF.

The chain joins TRBV5-6 to TRBJ2-5; 9 bases fit TRBD2. Unmatched junction bases numbered 12, after V lost 4 bases and J lost 8 bases. Germline V gene data show CDR1 as SGHDT and CDR2 as YYEEEE. The CDR3 is 15 residues long. CDR3 DNA: TGTGCCAGCAGCACCGGGACTAGCACGAGGGAAACCCAGTACTTC. Translating it yields CASSTGTSTRETQYF.

This clone occurred once. V usage is TRBV6-1 and J usage is TRBJ2-7; a possible D gene is TRBD1 (6 bases). This CDR3 spans 13 amino acids. V lost 7 bases and J 2 bases, leaving 12 bases between the germline ends. Germline CDR1 reads MNHNS; CDR2 reads SASEGT. CDR3 in amino acids: CASTPRGTYEQYF. CDR3 nucleotides: TGTGCCAGCACCCCCAGGGGAACCTACGAGCAGTACTTC.

This sequence joins TRBV28 and TRBJ1-1; no definite D call. The germline CDR1 and CDR2 sequences are MDHEN and SYDVKM. The CDR3 covers 15 residues. Trimming took 5 bases from V and 1 from J, leaving 14 bases between them. Here the CDR3 reads CASSPPGGSNTEAFF. For the CDR3, the DNA is TGTGCCAGCAGTCCCCCAGGAGGGTCGAACACTGAAGCTTTCTTT.

The rearrangement links TRBV6-5 to TRBJ1-5; perhaps TRBD1 as D (6 bases). Looked up from germline, CDR1 is MNHEY and CDR2 is SVGAGI. Trimming removed 4 bases at V and 6 bases at J, with 19 bases between. The length of the CDR3 is 16 residues. The CDR3 loop reads CASSSNPQGARQPQHF. The CDR3 DNA reads TGTGCCAGCAGTTCGAATCCACAGGGAGCGCGTCAGCCCCAGCATTTT.

This chain joins TRBV6-2 or TRBV6-3 and TRBJ2-4; 7 positions agree with TRBD1. Germline-derived CDR1 and CDR2 are MNHEY and SVGEGT. V gave up 2 bases and J gave up 0 bases; unmatched junction bases: 13. The CDR3 is 19 amino acids. The CDR3 coding sequence is TGTGCCAGCAGTTACGGTTGGGTAGGGGGCGATCTAGCCAAAAACATTCAGTACTTC. Protein product: CASSYGWVGGDLAKNIQYF.

The chain uses TRBV7-8 and TRBJ1-4; D might be TRBD1 (6 bases). V lost 5 bases, J lost 8 bases, and 15 bases lay in between. The CDR3 totals 14 residues. Germline CDR1 SGHVS, CDR2 FQNEAQ. CDR3 sequence: CASSTGGGDEKLFF. The DNA for the CDR3 is TGTGCCAGCAGCACTGGGGGGGGCGACGAAAAACTGTTTTTT. Full variable domain (outside the CDR3, taken from reference TRBV7-8 and TRBJ1-4): GAGVSQSPRYKVAKRGQDVALRCDPISGHVSLFWYQQALGQGPEFLTYFQNEAQLDKSGLPSDRFFAERPEGSVSTLKIQRTQQEDSAVYLCASSTGGGDEKLFFGSGTQLSVL.

With regard to this clone: Distinct nucleotide sequences in the sample also encode this CDR3. V and J are TRBV24-1 and TRBJ1-6; D is undetermined. V was cut by 5 bases and J by 7 bases, with 11 bases left in between. The CDR3 has 14 residues. Germline CDR1 KGHDR, CDR2 SFDVKD. The CDR3 loop is CATSGTGENSPLHF. The DNA of the CDR3 is TGTGCCACCAGTGGAACCGGGGAGAATTCACCCCTCCACTTT.

The chain has TRBV28 and TRBJ1-5, with TRBD1 matching 7 bases. V shed 5 bases and J 4 bases; nucleotides not matched to a gene: 2. Germline CDR1 and CDR2: MDHEN and SYDVKM. CDR3 length: 13 amino acids. DNA for the CDR3: TGTGCCAGCAGTCAGACAGGGAATCAGCCCCAGCATTTT. Encoded protein: CASSQTGNQPQHF.

This chain links TRBV21-1 with TRBJ2-7; the table names TRBD1, a call not compared with the DNA. TRBV21-1 is recorded as a pseudogene. CDR3 length: 16 amino acids. CDR3 residues: CASSKCPSRKPYEQYF. CDR3 coding DNA: TGTGCCAGCAGCAAATGCCCCTCCAGAAAACCCTACGAGCAGTACTTC.

The rearrangement uses TRBV4-1 and TRBJ2-7; 9 bases line up with TRBD2. CDR1 is MGHRA, CDR2 YSYEKL, per germline. Trimming took 0 bases from V and 4 from J; bases not matched to a gene: 7. The CDR3 is 16 residues long. The CDR3 sequence: CASSQDLRGGQYEQYF. The DNA for the CDR3 is TGCGCCAGCAGCCAAGACCTGCGGGGGGGCCAATACGAGCAGTACTTC.

This clone was recorded a few times. CDR3 DNA: TGTGCCAGCAGCTTATTTGTTCCAGGAGGGGCTGAAGCTTTCTTT. This gives the protein CASSLFVPGGAEAFF. The V gene is TRBV7-8, the J gene TRBJ1-1; maybe TRBD1 (5 bases). The CDR3 loop spans 15 amino acids. Trimming cost V 2 bases and J 6 bases, with 16 bases left between them. Germline V gives CDR1 SGHVS, CDR2 FQNEAQ. Filled out from reference TRBV7-8 and TRBJ1-1, the complete variable domain reads GAGVSQSPRYKVAKRGQDVALRCDPISGHVSLFWYQQALGQGPEFLTYFQNEAQLDKSGLPSDRFFAERPEGSVSTLKIQRTQQEDSAVYLCASSLFVPGGAEAFFGQGTRLTVV.